These T cell receptor beta chains were read from a single sample in a study of cytomegalovirus exposure and HLA in healthy donors. Only in-frame clones appear in the TCRdb table, and some are missing; sequencing was by immunoSEQ multiplex PCR. The sample comprises about 160,000 clones, around 80% of which are singletons, and 2% to 2.5% rests with the top ten. Sequenced: PBMCs. The receptors were gathered from a man aged 40-49 years in good health and CMV-seronegative. The CDR3 runs from the conserved cysteine through the conserved F or W. A D gene is named only where the DNA matches it firmly. Not all rows give a size; the values are once, few, many and, for expanded clones, a class.

v_gene	abundance	j_gene	d_gene	CDR3aa	CDR3nt
TRBV7-2	NA	TRBJ2-5	NA	CASSLQGHLQETQYF	TGTGCCAGCAGCTTACAGGGACACTTACAAGAGACCCAGTACTTC
TRBV5-4	NA	TRBJ2-7	TRBD1	CASSRDRVGEQYF	TGTGCCAGCAGCAGGGACAGGGTGGGTGAGCAGTACTTC
TRBV6-5	NA	TRBJ2-2	TRBD1	CASSYQQRGPGELFF	TGTGCCAGCAGTTACCAACAAAGGGGGCCCGGGGAGCTGTTTTTT
TRBV2	NA	TRBJ2-2	NA	CASTFAGFITGELFF	TGTGCCAGCACTTTTGCAGGGTTTATCACCGGGGAGCTGTTTTTT
TRBV27	NA	TRBJ2-5	NA	CASGGLETQYF	TGTGCCAGCGGAGGACTGGAGACCCAGTACTTC
TRBV18	few	TRBJ2-7	NA	CASSHRESYEQYF	TGTGCCAGCTCACATAGGGAGTCCTACGAGCAGTACTTC
TRBV14	NA	TRBJ2-2	NA	CASSQDAGRDYSGELFF	TGTGCCAGCAGCCAAGATGCTGGGCGGGATTATTCGGGGGAGCTGTTTTTT
TRBV4-3	few	TRBJ2-1	TRBD2	CASSWREGLEQFF	TGCGCCAGCAGCTGGCGGGAGGGCTTAGAGCAGTTCTTC
TRBV11-3	NA	TRBJ2-2	TRBD2	CASSLGGLAGVAGELFF	TGTGCCAGCAGCTTAGGGGGACTAGCGGGAGTGGCCGGGGAGCTGTTTTTT
TRBV11-2	NA	TRBJ2-7	TRBD2	CASSLAGGDEQYF	TGTGCCAGCAGCCTAGCGGGGGGGGACGAGCAGTACTTC
TRBV2	NA	TRBJ1-1	TRBD1	CASSYTQGDTEAFF	TGTGCCAGCAGTTATACTCAGGGGGACACTGAAGCTTTCTTT
TRBV10-3	NA	TRBJ2-5	NA	CAISEDSQETQYF	TGTGCCATCAGTGAGGACAGCCAAGAGACCCAGTACTTC
TRBV19	few	TRBJ2-7	NA	CASSIGPRGEQYF	TGTGCCAGTAGTATTGGACCCCGCGGGGAGCAGTACTTC
TRBV19	NA	TRBJ1-5	TRBD1	CASQYRGRLQSNQPQHF	TGTGCCAGTCAATACAGGGGGCGCCTTCAGAGCAATCAGCCCCAGCATTTT
TRBV7-2	NA	TRBJ2-5	TRBD1	CASSTTGIMRTQYF	TGTGCCAGCAGTACGACAGGGATTATGAGGACCCAGTACTTC
TRBV28	few	TRBJ2-3	TRBD2	CASLDGTSGSFVSDTQYF	TGTGCCAGCTTGGACGGTACTAGCGGGAGTTTTGTGTCAGATACGCAGTATTTT
TRBV2	NA	TRBJ2-1	TRBD1	CASRLDRGPHNEQFF	TGTGCCAGCAGACTCGACAGGGGCCCTCACAATGAGCAGTTCTTC
TRBV11-3	NA	TRBJ2-1	NA	CASSLGLRSFNEQFF	TGTGCCAGCAGTTTGGGACTCCGGTCCTTCAATGAGCAGTTCTTC
TRBV27	NA	TRBJ2-7	NA	CASSPTYRGGDEQYF	TGTGCCAGCAGTCCTACCTACCGCGGGGGCGACGAGCAGTACTTC
TRBV7-6	NA	TRBJ2-7	TRBD1	CASSLELQGASYEQYF	TGTGCCAGCAGCTTAGAGCTTCAGGGGGCCTCCTACGAGCAGTACTTC
TRBV4-1	NA	TRBJ2-6	NA	CASSQESFTSGANGLTF	TGCGCCAGCAGCCAGGAGTCCTTTACCTCTGGGGCCAACGGCCTGACTTTC
TRBV27	few	TRBJ2-2	NA	CASSLRRNTGELFF	TGTGCCAGCAGTTTGAGGAGGAACACCGGGGAGCTGTTTTTT
TRBV14	NA	TRBJ2-1	NA	CASSQDSEGGNEQFF	TGTGCCAGCAGCCAAGATTCGGAGGGTGGGAATGAGCAGTTCTTC
TRBV9	NA	TRBJ2-4	NA	CASSVAGLDSQYF	TGTGCCAGCAGCGTAGCCGGGTTGGACAGTCAGTACTTC
TRBV18	NA	TRBJ1-2	NA	CASSPTQSYGYTF	TGTGCCAGCTCACCAACCCAGTCATATGGCTACACCTTC